These T cell receptor beta chains were read from a single sample in a study of T cells in Graves' hyperthyroidism and ophthalmopathy. Using its own MiXCR run on the multiplex PCR reads, TCRdb lists one record per CDR3 protein. Of around 250,000 distinct CDR3 sequences in the sample, approximately 14% were seen once. Material: blood. The source of these receptors is a woman aged 40 to 55 with Graves' hyperthyroidism that later progressed to Graves' ophthalmopathy. The CDR3 runs from the conserved cysteine through the conserved F or W. The D gene is left open where the match is weak. Clone size is stated in some rows and not others, as once, few, many or a class when expanded.

D gene,clone size,V gene,CDR3 length,J gene,CDR3 protein,CDR3 DNA
NA,many,TRBV4-1,14,TRBJ2-5,CASSQVVPQETQYF,TGCGCCAGCAGCCAAGTCGTCCCCCAAGAGACCCAGTACTTC
NA,many,TRBV2,15,TRBJ1-3,CASSEFQGTGNTIYF,TGTGCCAGCAGTGAATTTCAGGGGACGGGAAACACCATATATTTT
NA,many,TRBV18,14,TRBJ1-6,CASSPATVNSPLHF,TGTGCCAGCTCCCCCGCTACAGTTAATTCACCCCTCCACTTT
TRBD2,many,TRBV6-2/TRBV6-3,22,TRBJ2-1,CASSYSRIWASGYRSSYNEQFF,TGTGCCAGCAGTTACTCGAGGATCTGGGCTAGCGGGTACCGAAGCTCCTACAATGAGCAGTTCTTC
TRBD1,many,TRBV18,14,TRBJ1-5,CASATGEGSQPQHF,TGTGCCAGCGCGACAGGGGAGGGGAGTCAGCCCCAGCATTTT
TRBD1,many,TRBV20-1,18,TRBJ1-1,CSARGGGVTGTVNTEAFF,TGCAGTGCTAGAGGCGGGGGGGTGACAGGGACCGTGAACACTGAAGCTTTCTTT
TRBD1,many,TRBV2,15,TRBJ2-1,CASRAGQGPGNEQFF,TGTGCCAGCAGAGCCGGACAGGGCCCAGGCAATGAGCAGTTCTTC
NA,once,TRBV14,14,TRBJ2-4,CASSQEGRWGIQYF,TGTGCCAGCAGCCAAGAGGGCCGCTGGGGCATTCAGTACTTC
NA,many,TRBV12-3/TRBV12-4,15,TRBJ2-7,CASSRGWGPFYEQYF,TGTGCCAGCAGTAGGGGGTGGGGGCCTTTTTACGAGCAGTACTTC
NA,NA,TRBV4-1,14,TRBJ2-1,CASSPLVSGNEQFF,TGCGCCAGCAGCCCCTTAGTGTCCGGGAATGAGCAGTTCTTC
TRBD2,few,TRBV29-1,15,TRBJ2-1,CSVEDPREYYNEQFF,TGCAGCGTTGAAGATCCGCGGGAGTACTACAATGAGCAGTTCTTC
TRBD1,NA,TRBV6-1,14,TRBJ1-3,CTSRRTGTGNTVYF,TGTACCAGCAGACGGACAGGGACTGGAAACACCGTATATTTT
TRBD2,NA,TRBV20-1,15,TRBJ2-7,CSARDGTSGRYEQYF,TGCAGTGCTAGAGATGGTACTAGCGGACGATACGAGCAGTACTTC
NA,few,TRBV6-5,15,TRBJ2-3,CASSYDSAYTDTQYF,TGTGCCAGCAGTTACGATAGCGCGTACACAGATACGCAGTATTTT
NA,many,TRBV2,12,TRBJ2-3,CASRSLTDTQYF,TGTGCCAGCAGGAGTCTTACAGATACGCAGTATTTT
TRBD1,many,TRBV12-3/TRBV12-4,14,TRBJ1-6,CASSWGQLNSPLHF,TGTGCCAGCAGTTGGGGACAGTTGAATTCACCCCTCCACTTT
TRBD1,many,TRBV12-3/TRBV12-4,15,TRBJ2-3,CASNNRGQGPDTQYF,TGTGCCAGCAACAATCGGGGACAGGGCCCAGATACGCAGTATTTT
NA,many,TRBV19,14,TRBJ2-2,CATRDTPNTGELFF,TGTGCCACCCGGGACACTCCGAACACCGGGGAGCTGTTTTTT
TRBD1,NA,TRBV2,13,TRBJ2-5,CASRGTGGKTQYF,TGTGCCAGCAGGGGGACAGGGGGCAAGACCCAGTACTTC
NA,many,TRBV30,12,TRBJ2-1,CAWSSAGIEQFF,TGTGCCTGGAGTTCGGCAGGTATCGAGCAGTTCTTC
TRBD2,many,TRBV9,15,TRBJ2-2,CASSVNGRETGELFF,TGTGCCAGCAGCGTAAACGGGAGGGAAACCGGGGAGCTGTTTTTT
TRBD2,NA,TRBV19,15,TRBJ2-5,CASSSTSGMGETQYF,TGTGCCAGTAGTTCCACTAGCGGGATGGGGGAGACCCAGTACTTC